A single sample is the source of the 29 T cell receptor beta chains below, sequenced in a study of shared clonotypes between healthy human individuals. The repertoire was sequenced with immunoSEQ multiplex PCR; TCRdb's copy has only in-frame clones and lacks some. The sample includes approximately 2.5 million clones, just over 90% seen only once; the top ten take 0.14%. The sequenced sample consisted of naive CD4+ T cells sorted from blood. Subset: CD45RA+ positively selected. The origin of the receptors is a man in his late teens or twenties in good health.

The rearrangement links TRBV2 to TRBJ2-1, with TRBD2 identical over 13 bases. Trimming at V came to 6 bases and at J to 6 bases, leaving 2 bases not matched to a gene. This CDR3 is 14 amino acids long. CDR1 SNHLY and CDR2 FYNNEI come from the germline V gene. In nucleotides, the CDR3 is TGTGCCAGCAGGGGGACTAGCGGGGCCAATGAGCAGTTCTTC. Its translation: CASRGTSGANEQFF.

The chain uses TRBV30 and TRBJ1-6, with D maybe TRBD1 (5 bases). V dropped 5 bases and J dropped 8 bases, with 10 bases sitting between them. This CDR3 has 12 residues. From germline, CDR1 is GTSNPN and CDR2 SVGIG (reference sequence). The DNA for the CDR3 is TGTGCCTGGGGACCACAGGATTCACCCCTCCACTTT. Translation gives CAWGPQDSPLHF.

On this clone itself: Other DNA sequences of this sample code for an identical CDR3. The V gene is TRBV21-1, the J gene TRBJ2-3; TRBD1 was called by the table and not checked on the DNA. TRBV21-1 represents a pseudogene. This CDR3 has 13 amino acids. CDR3 sequence (DNA): TGTGCCAGCAGTCGGACAGGAACAGATACGCAGTATTTT. This gives the protein CASSRTGTDTQYF.

In its sample, this clone was seen a few times. The sample holds other DNA sequences that translate to the same CDR3. This rearrangement joins TRBV2 to TRBJ1-2, with D maybe TRBD1 (5 bases). Per germline, CDR1 SNHLY and CDR2 FYNNEI. Trimming shortened V by 5 bases and J by 1 base, and 5 bases separated the two germline ends. This CDR3 is built from 12 residues. CDR3 residues: CASSRGNYGYTF. CDR3 coding DNA: TGTGCCAGCAGTAGGGGTAACTATGGCTACACCTTC.

The rearrangement links TRBV19 to TRBJ2-5; TRBD2 matches 8 bases. After removal of 3 bases from V and 1 base from J, the junction contained 4 bases not matched to a gene. Germline V gene sequence: CDR1 LNHDA, CDR2 SQIVND (reference sequence). The CDR3 covers 15 residues. As DNA, the CDR3 is TGTGCCAGTAGTATCGGGACTAGGGGCCAAGAGACCCAGTACTTC. Protein product: CASSIGTRGQETQYF.

J is TRBJ2-4 and V is TRBV27; TRBD2 matches 8 bases. V gave up 5 bases and J gave up 3 bases; unmatched junction bases: 9. This CDR3 has 16 amino acids. Germline assignment: CDR1 MNHEY and CDR2 SMNVEV (reference sequence). The CDR3 reads CASSTGDLAGKNIQYF. The CDR3 region has the DNA TGTGCCAGCAGTACGGGCGACCTAGCGGGCAAAAACATTCAGTACTTC.

Details on this clone: Distinct nucleotide sequences in the sample also encode this CDR3. The V gene is TRBV7-9, the J gene TRBJ2-1; D may be TRBD2 (6 bases). V was cut by 1 base and J by 5 bases, with 12 bases left in between. The germline V gene encodes CDR1 SEHNR and CDR2 FQNEAQ (reference sequence). This CDR3 contains 15 residues. CDR3 nucleotide sequence: TGTGCCAGCAGCTTAGGGGGGACTGGAAACAATGAGCAGTTCTTC. Translating it yields CASSLGGTGNNEQFF. Combining the CDR3 with reference TRBV7-9 and TRBJ2-1 gives the whole variable domain DTGVSQNPRHKITKRGQNVTFRCDPISEHNRLYWYRQTLGQGPEFLTYFQNEAQLEKSRLLSDRFSAERPKGSFSTLEIQRTEQGDSAMYLCASSLGGTGNNEQFFGPGTRLTVL.

CDR3 amino acids: CASPRRNYGYTF. In DNA, the CDR3 is TGTGCCAGCCCTCGACGGAACTATGGCTACACCTTC. This chain connects TRBV25-1 to TRBJ1-2; no definite D call. This CDR3 is 12 amino acids long. Deletions cut 8 bases from V and 2 bases from J, with 9 bases between. Germline V gene sequence: CDR1 MGHDK, CDR2 SYGVNS.

This rearrangement joins TRBV19 to TRBJ2-4, with 7 bases that match TRBD1. The trim removed 4 bases at V and 9 bases at J, leaving 9 bases unmatched. The CDR3 is 14 amino acids. Germline V gene lookup returns CDR1 LNHDA and CDR2 SQIVND (reference sequence). The CDR3 reads CASSRDRGLSIQYF. CDR3 nucleotides: TGTGCCAGTAGTAGGGACAGAGGCCTAAGCATTCAGTACTTC.

This clone has more than one count but fewer than ten. The chain combines TRBV28 with TRBJ1-2; 8 bases agree with TRBD1. Germline-derived CDR1 and CDR2 are MDHEN and SYDVKM. V lost 10 bases to trimming and J lost 8 bases; unmatched junction nucleotides: 15. The CDR3 is 14 residues long. CDR3 DNA: TGTGCCACGTTGTGGACAGGGCTAACGGGCGGCTACACCTTC. It translates to CATLWTGLTGGYTF.

The genes are TRBV5-6 and TRBJ2-5; perhaps TRBD1 as D (6 bases). The J call may be faulty, since TRBJ2-7 better matches the DNA end. Germline lookup yields CDR1 SGHDT and CDR2 YYEEEE. CDR3 length: 14 residues. DNA of the CDR3: TGTGCCAGCAGCTTGACCCCGGACAGCTACGAGCAGTACTTC. Protein: CASSLTPDSYEQYF.

This clone was found once. The CDR3 does not end in the conserved phenylalanine or tryptophan, so this is likely a read error. J is TRBJ1-2 and V is TRBV6-5, with D tentatively TRBD1 (5 bases). The V gene lost 6 bases and the J gene lost 5 bases, with 16 bases spanning the gap. Germline values: CDR1 MNHEY, CDR2 SVGAGI. The CDR3 runs to 14 residues. As DNA, the CDR3 is TGTGCCAGCAGGCCTTGGGACGGCCAATATGGCTACACCCTC. It encodes CASRPWDGQYGYTL.

This clone was seen more than once but under ten times. Compared with germline, one end of the junction differs, possibly owing to a read error. This chain links TRBV11-2 with TRBJ1-6; no clear D gene. Germline-derived CDR1 and CDR2 are SGHAT and FQNNGV. The CDR3 sequence is 12 residues long. The CDR3 here is CASSLEDLSLHF. In DNA, the CDR3 is TGTGCCAGCAGCCTAGAGGATTTGTCCCTCCACTTT.

The rearrangement joins TRBV4-3 to TRBJ2-7, with D unclear. CDR3 size: 16 residues. Trimming took 0 bases from V and 2 from J, leaving 14 bases between them. Germline values: CDR1 LGHNA, CDR2 YSLEER. CDR3 in amino acids: CASSQDWRGPPYEQYF. The DNA for the CDR3 is TGCGCCAGCAGCCAAGATTGGAGAGGTCCGCCCTACGAGCAGTACTTC.

The V and J genes are TRBV4-1 and TRBJ1-3; D is undetermined. V was cut by 1 base and J by 0 bases, with 7 bases left in between. Germline assignment: CDR1 MGHRA and CDR2 YSYEKL. The CDR3 has 15 residues. CDR3 region: CASSQGGNSGNTIYF. CDR3 sequence (DNA): TGCGCCAGCAGCCAAGGGGGTAACTCTGGAAACACCATATATTTT.

This rearrangement joins TRBV10-3 to TRBJ2-7, with D possibly matching TRBD2 (6 bases). This CDR3 is built from 13 residues. Deletions cut 10 bases from V and 2 bases from J, with 15 bases between. The germline V gene encodes CDR1 ENHRY and CDR2 SYGVKD. In nucleotides, the CDR3 is TGTGCCACCCGACTAGATGGAACCTACGAGCAGTACTTC. The encoded protein is CATRLDGTYEQYF.

A note on this clone: This sample also contains other DNA sequences that code for the same CDR3. This sequence joins TRBV30 and TRBJ2-3, with D hard to call. Germline CDR1 GTSNPN, CDR2 SVGIG (reference sequence). V lost 2 bases and J 3 bases, leaving 6 bases between the germline ends. The CDR3 is 12 amino acids. The CDR3 coding sequence is TGTGCCTGGAGTCCAACGACAGATACGCAGTATTTT. Its translation is CAWSPTTDTQYF.

The chain combines TRBV18 with TRBJ2-1; TRBD1 is a possible D gene (5 bases). Germline CDR1 KGHSH, CDR2 LQKENI. The CDR3 covers 14 residues. Trimming stripped 4 bases from V and 4 bases from J, with 11 bases between. The CDR3 DNA reads TGTGCCAGCTCACTTTTTACAGGTTACAATGAGCAGTTCTTC. Its protein is CASSLFTGYNEQFF.

The rearrangement uses TRBV5-1 and TRBJ2-2; D ambiguous. This CDR3 is built from 15 residues. V lost 2 bases and J lost 1, with 9 bases in between. Germline loops: CDR1 SGHRS, CDR2 YFSETQ. CDR3 DNA: TGCGCCAGCAGCTTAGCAGCCATGAACACCGGGGAGCTGTTTTTT. This encodes CASSLAAMNTGELFF. Combining the CDR3 with reference TRBV5-1 and TRBJ2-2 gives the whole variable domain KAGVTQTPRYLIKTRGQQVTLSCSPISGHRSVSWYQQTPGQGLQFLFEYFSETQRNKGNFPGRFSGRQFSNSRSEMNVSTLELGDSALYLCASSLAAMNTGELFFGEGSRLTVL.

This chain connects TRBV6-4 to TRBJ1-5; D remains ambiguous. Germline V gives CDR1 MRHNA, CDR2 SNTAGT. The CDR3 length is 10 residues. Trimming cost V 3 bases and J 10 bases, with 4 bases left between them. The CDR3 coding sequence is TGTGCCAGCAGTGAGGTACCCCAGCATTTT. Amino acid sequence: CASSEVPQHF.

This clone was seen just once. The CDR3, as DNA: TGTGCCAGCGGGGGGGCAGGTAATGAAAAACTGTTTTTT. This sequence encodes CASGGAGNEKLFF. This chain links TRBV6-1 with TRBJ1-4; D is perhaps TRBD1 (6 bases). The CDR3 totals 13 residues. Germline lookup yields CDR1 MNHNS and CDR2 SASEGT. Trimming removed 8 bases from V and 4 bases from J, with 11 bases in between.

The genes are TRBV6-1 and TRBJ1-1; D gene ambiguous. CDR3 length equals 13 residues. Trimming removed 6 bases at V and 2 bases at J, with 10 bases between. Germline assignment: CDR1 MNHNS and CDR2 SASEGT. This CDR3 is CASSLTDNTEAFF. CDR3 nucleotides: TGTGCCAGCAGCCTCACAGATAACACTGAAGCTTTCTTT.

This chain uses TRBV10-3 with TRBJ1-1; D perhaps matches TRBD1 (6 bases). CDR3 size: 15 residues. The V gene's germline CDR1 is ENHRY and CDR2 SYGVKD. V lost 1 base to trimming and J lost 2 bases, with 11 bases between them. CDR3 protein: CAISEFRDINTEAFF. Written as DNA, the CDR3 is TGTGCCATCAGTGAGTTCCGGGACATAAACACTGAAGCTTTCTTT.

The gene calls are TRBV6-6 and TRBJ2-7; 7 nucleotides line up with TRBD1. The CDR3 extends over 13 amino acids. Per the germline V gene, CDR1 is MNHNY and CDR2 is SVGAGI (reference sequence). Trimming removed 7 bases from V and 3 bases from J; junction bases left unmatched: 6. The CDR3 DNA reads as TGTGCCAGCAAACAGACAGGGAACTACGAGCAGTACTTC. Amino acid sequence: CASKQTGNYEQYF.

The V call is TRBV7-9, the J call TRBJ2-3, with D tentatively TRBD1 or TRBD2 (5 bases each). V shed 2 bases and J shed 2 bases, with 14 bases lying between them. The CDR3 has 16 amino acids. The V gene's germline CDR1 is SEHNR and CDR2 FQNEAQ (reference sequence). The CDR3 DNA sequence: TGTGCCAGCAGCTTACGGGGCCTTACCTCCACAGATACGCAGTATTTT. Protein product: CASSLRGLTSTDTQYF.

The V and J genes are TRBV11-2 and TRBJ1-4, with TRBD1 matching over 9 bases. Germline V gives CDR1 SGHAT, CDR2 FQNNGV. The CDR3 loop spans 14 amino acids. The V segment lost 5 bases and the J segment 7 bases; nucleotides outside the gene matches: 5. CDR3 amino acids: CASSPGTGPEKLFF. CDR3 DNA sequence: TGTGCCAGCAGCCCCGGGACAGGGCCTGAAAAACTGTTTTTT.

This sequence joins TRBV11-3 and TRBJ2-5; 12 bases fit TRBD2. The V gene end was trimmed by 5 bases and the J gene end by 5 bases; junction bases not matched to a gene: 9. From germline, CDR1 is SGHNT and CDR2 YENEEA. This CDR3 is built from 16 residues. CDR3 in amino acids: CASSLRLAGAAETQYF. The DNA for the CDR3 is TGTGCCAGCAGCCTAAGACTAGCGGGGGCGGCGGAGACCCAGTACTTC.

This chain joins TRBV11-2 and TRBJ2-4, with a possible D match to TRBD1 (5 bases). In germline, CDR1 is SGHAT, CDR2 FQNNGV. Trimming left V 6 bases short and J 4 bases short, with 10 bases between. This CDR3 region has 13 residues. CDR3 sequence reads: CASRPGLKNIQYF. The CDR3 DNA reads as TGTGCCAGCAGACCAGGGTTAAAAAACATTCAGTACTTC. The full variable domain, rest sourced from reference TRBV11-2 and TRBJ2-4, is EAGVAQSPRYKIIEKRQSVAFWCNPISGHATLYWYQQILGQGPKLLIQFQNNGVVDDSQLPKDRFSAERLKGVDSTLKIQPAKLEDSAVYLCASRPGLKNIQYFGAGTRLSVL.

The gene calls are TRBV2 and TRBJ2-1; no definite D call. Looked up from germline, CDR1 is SNHLY and CDR2 is FYNNEI. The germline V and J ends were trimmed by 3 bases and 4 bases, with 10 bases remaining between them. The CDR3 sequence is 14 residues long. The CDR3 DNA follows: TGTGCCAGCAGTGAGCCCTCTAAATACAATGAGCAGTTCTTC. The encoded protein is CASSEPSKYNEQFF.